This TCR beta chain is from a study of blood T cell repertoires in COVID-19. Study information: Collection of acute and convalescent COVID-19 samples took place in the United States, Italy and Spain.

Here immunoSEQ multiplex PCR was the method, and the copy in TCRdb shows in-frame clones only, minus some. The sample shows about 200,000 clones, roughly three quarters of them seen only once. Unmatched junction bases numbered 11, after V lost 5 bases and J lost 8 bases. The CDR3 is made up of 14 amino acids. CDR1 SGHDT and CDR2 YYEEEE come from the germline V gene. Seattle patient enrollment occurred during active infection, with longitudinal follow-up thereafter. Specimen: peripheral blood. This TCR was sampled from a woman in her thirties or forties with COVID-19, enrolled during active disease. The gene calls are TRBV5-6 and TRBJ1-2, with 8 positions matching TRBD1. CDR3 sequence (DNA): TGTGCCAGCAGATTAGGACAGGGCCTATGGGGCTACACCTTC. Amino acids: CASRLGQGLWGYTF.